Reported below is one T cell receptor (beta chain). Its recognized antigen is unknown. CDR3 length: 15 amino acids, cysteine to phenylalanine. This entry has no DNA. The germline V gene (reference sequence) yields PRHDT for CDR1 and FYEKMQ for CDR2. For every CD8+ T cell subset, a few hundred thousand cells were flow-sorted straight into RLT lysis buffer, and each subset was sorted in triplicate. Naive CD8+ T cells were defined stringently as CD45RO-CCR7+CD27+CD95- to exclude memory contaminants. Peripheral blood mononuclear cells were isolated from buffy coats using standard density gradient centrifugation. A FACSAria III was used to flow-sort naive CD8+ T cells into CXCR3-negative and CXCR3-positive populations. Total RNA was extracted from sorted cells with an RNeasy Mini Kit. These data originate in a study of CXCR3-negative and CXCR3-positive naive CD8 T cells (dated by TCRdb to about 2019). Regarding the research as a whole: Roughly 140 million TRB reads were obtained in total, roughly 1.5 +/- 0.3 million reads per library. The diversity and physicochemical repertoire analyses included some 11 donors pooled from two independent experiments. The TRBV-TRBJ cluster analysis covered naive subsets from roughly 5 donors and memory cells from 3 donors. Paper-wide results and their limitations: Repertoire diversity was comparably high in both naive subsets but much lower in memory CD8+ T cells. Because surface CD5, which is linked to self-reactivity in mice, was comparable between the naive subsets, TCR interaction strength was also inferred from the physicochemical properties of TRB CDR3s. TRB CDR3s from CXCR3-positive naive cells showed higher hydrophobicity (lower Kidera factor 4), lower energy, and higher strength and volume indices than CXCR3-negative naive cells. Freshly isolated PBMCs were used for most assays because CXCR3 expression partially decreased after cryopreservation. Similar TRBV-TRBJ usage was shown by naive CXCR3-negative and CXCR3-positive cells from the same donor, whereas distinct patterns were shown by memory cells.

Sequencing relied on a NextSeq 550. The Human TCR Profiling Kit (MiLaboratory) was used to prepare UMI-labeled 5' RACE TRB cDNA libraries. The full amount of extracted RNA was used for cDNA synthesis, and the full amount of resulting cDNA was used for PCR amplification. The libraries were made side by side, with each library going through the same number of PCR cycles. The paper's data handling went like this. With a minimum of two reads required per UMI, MIGEC and MiXCR pulled out about 53,000 +/- 10,000 unique UMI-labeled TRB cDNA molecules from each library. On average, each library contained approximately 40,000 +/- 10,000 functional in-frame TRB CDR3 nucleotide clonotypes without stop codons. After downsampling to 5000 UMI-labeled TRB molecules per sample, diversity metrics such as normalized Shannon-Wiener and Chao1 were calculated in VDJtools. VDJtools computed clonotype-size-weighted physicochemical properties of the central five CDR3 residues: interaction energy, strength, volume and Kidera factor 4. After reprocessing by TCRdb, each CDR3 protein sequence is one entry, and no DNA is given. TCRdb, rather than the study authors, made the V and J calls. The sample's own table lists under 85,000 distinct CDR3 sequences. Of the sample, approximately 0.6% falls within the top ten clones.

The receptor's source is a human donor in good health. Some clones in this sample may be carry-over from other donors' samples. The rearranged chain carries TRBV13 and TRBJ2-7; checking the TCRdb D call of TRBD1 is not possible without DNA. Sequencing was done on a sample of naive CXCR3+ CD8+ T cells from blood. According to the study, the label for this sample's cell subset or site signals: CD45RO-CCR7+CD27+CD95- naive CD8+ T cells expressing CXCR3 (TNR3+). The CDR3 region: CASSLRSGGAIEQYF.